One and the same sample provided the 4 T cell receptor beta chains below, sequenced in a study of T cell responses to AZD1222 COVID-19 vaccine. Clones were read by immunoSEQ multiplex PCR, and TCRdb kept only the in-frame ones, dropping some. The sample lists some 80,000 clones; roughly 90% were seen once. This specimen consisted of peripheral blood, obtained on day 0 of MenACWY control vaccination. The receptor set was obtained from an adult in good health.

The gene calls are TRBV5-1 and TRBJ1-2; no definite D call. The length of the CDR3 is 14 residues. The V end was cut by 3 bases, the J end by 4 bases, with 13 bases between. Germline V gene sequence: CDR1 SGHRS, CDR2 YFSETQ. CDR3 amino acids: CASSSDGRGYGYTF. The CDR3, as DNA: TGCGCCAGCAGCTCGGACGGCAGAGGCTATGGCTACACCTTC.

CDR3 protein: CASSPGQVSYEQYF. CDR3 DNA sequence: TGCGCCAGCAGCCCAGGACAGGTCTCCTACGAGCAGTACTTC. The gene calls are TRBV5-1 and TRBJ2-7, with 7 nucleotides matching TRBD1. CDR1 SGHRS and CDR2 YFSETQ come from the germline V gene. J was trimmed by 0 bases and V by 4 bases; bases with no gene match: 4. This CDR3 has 14 residues.

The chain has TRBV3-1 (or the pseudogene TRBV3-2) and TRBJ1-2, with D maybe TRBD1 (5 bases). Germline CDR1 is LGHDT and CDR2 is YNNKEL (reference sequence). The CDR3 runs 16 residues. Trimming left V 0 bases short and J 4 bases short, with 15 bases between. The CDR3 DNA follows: TGTGCCAGCAGCCAAGAAGTGGTCGGGGGAACCTATGGCTACACCTTC. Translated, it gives CASSQEVVGGTYGYTF.

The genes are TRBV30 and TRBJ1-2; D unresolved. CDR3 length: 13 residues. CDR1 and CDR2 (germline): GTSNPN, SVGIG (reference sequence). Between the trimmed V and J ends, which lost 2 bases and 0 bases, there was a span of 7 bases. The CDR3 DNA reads TGTGCCTGGAGTACCGGGGCTAACTATGGCTACACCTTC. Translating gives CAWSTGANYGYTF.